Given below is one TCR beta chain in context. Its antigen remains unidentified. This CDR3 is built from 16 residues. Trimming cost V 0 bases and J 0 bases, with 10 bases left between them. Germline V gene lookup returns CDR1 SGHKS and CDR2 YYEKEE (reference sequence). The assay was immunoSEQ multiplex PCR, and TCRdb's table has in-frame clones only and misses some. The table has 29,000 or so clones, more than 80% seen once. The data stem from a study of PD-1 blockade in classical Hodgkin lymphoma. Points from the study as a whole: Underlying causes for the observed repertoire differences were not defined, possibly disease activity or prior therapy.

Stated time point: newly diagnosed, previously untreated cHL patient sample. Magnetic negative selection was used to purify CD4+ T cells from thawed PBMCs. The chain combines TRBV5-5 with TRBJ1-5; D uncertain. This sequence originates from a human donor with classical Hodgkin lymphoma. Sequences were obtained from CD4+ T cells from blood. CDR3 sequence (DNA): TGTGCCAGCAGCTTGGCCGGCGGGTATAGCAATCAGCCCCAGCATTTT. This gives the protein CASSLAGGYSNQPQHF.